A selection of T cell receptor beta chains follows, all from one sample in a study of T cells in Graves' hyperthyroidism and ophthalmopathy. TCRdb used MiXCR to reprocess the multiplex PCR reads, holding one entry per CDR3 protein. The repertoire holds 350,000 to 400,000 distinct CDR3 sequences, about 15% seen once, with roughly 33% in the top ten. Sequenced: blood. Receptors were obtained from a woman aged 25-40 years with Graves' hyperthyroidism. Each CDR3 is given with its conserved first and last residue. The order of the fields is clone size, V gene, J gene, D gene, CDR3 DNA, CDR3 protein. A D gene is named only where the DNA matches it firmly. Clone size is shown for a subset of rows, as once, few, many or a class of expanded clone.

clone_size: few
v_call: TRBV27
j_call: TRBJ2-1
d_call: TRBD2
cdr3_nt: TGTGCCAGCAGTCCCACAGCGGGAGAGACCAGGAATGAGCAGTTCTTC
cdr3_aa: CASSPTAGETRNEQFF

clone_size: -
v_call: TRBV6-6
j_call: TRBJ2-5
d_call: TRBD2
cdr3_nt: TGTGCCAGCAGTTACCTACTAGCGGGAGGACGTGAGACCCAGTACTTC
cdr3_aa: CASSYLLAGGRETQYF

clone_size: few
v_call: TRBV20-1
j_call: TRBJ1-5
d_call: TRBD1
cdr3_nt: TGCAGTGCTAGAGCGGGGACAGGGGACCATCAGCCCCAGCATTTT
cdr3_aa: CSARAGTGDHQPQHF

clone_size: few
v_call: TRBV24-1
j_call: TRBJ2-5
d_call: -
cdr3_nt: TGTGCCACCAGTGACCCTACCAGGTTGGGAGAGACCCAGTACTTC
cdr3_aa: CATSDPTRLGETQYF

clone_size: -
v_call: TRBV5-1
j_call: TRBJ2-4
d_call: -
cdr3_nt: TGCGCCAGCAGCCCCCAGGTTACGATAGCCAAAAACATTCAGTACTTC
cdr3_aa: CASSPQVTIAKNIQYF

clone_size: many
v_call: TRBV6-2/TRBV6-3
j_call: TRBJ2-3
d_call: -
cdr3_nt: TGTGCCAGCAGCACACCCCGGTATAGCGGTCGAGAGGAAGATACGCAGTATTTT
cdr3_aa: CASSTPRYSGREEDTQYF

clone_size: many
v_call: TRBV27
j_call: TRBJ2-7
d_call: -
cdr3_nt: TGTGCCAGCAGTTTATCGAGTACCTACGAGCAGTACTTC
cdr3_aa: CASSLSSTYEQYF

clone_size: many
v_call: TRBV19
j_call: TRBJ2-1
d_call: TRBD2
cdr3_nt: TGTGCCAGTAGTATTTGGGCTAGCGGGGCTCGCTCCTACAATGAGCAGTTCTTC
cdr3_aa: CASSIWASGARSYNEQFF

clone_size: -
v_call: TRBV5-4
j_call: TRBJ2-1
d_call: TRBD2
cdr3_nt: TGTGTAATATCCGGGAGGGCCATTAATGAGCAGTTCTTC
cdr3_aa: CVISGRAINEQFF

clone_size: -
v_call: TRBV12-5
j_call: TRBJ2-7
d_call: -
cdr3_nt: TGTGCTAGTGGTTTGGTACTGGTAGGGGCCTACGAGCAGTACTTC
cdr3_aa: CASGLVLVGAYEQYF

clone_size: -
v_call: TRBV18
j_call: TRBJ2-1
d_call: TRBD2
cdr3_nt: TGTGCCAGCTCACCGCGAACAGCAGCGGGACCCTACAATGAGCAGTTCTTC
cdr3_aa: CASSPRTAAGPYNEQFF

clone_size: -
v_call: TRBV20-1
j_call: TRBJ1-1
d_call: -
cdr3_nt: TGCAGTGCTAGTGCAGAGAGCTTAAACACTGAAGCTTTCTTT
cdr3_aa: CSASAESLNTEAFF

clone_size: few
v_call: TRBV28
j_call: TRBJ1-1
d_call: -
cdr3_nt: TGTGCCAGCAGTTTTGCTGTACATCCGAACACTGAAGCTTTCTTT
cdr3_aa: CASSFAVHPNTEAFF

clone_size: -
v_call: TRBV7-9
j_call: TRBJ2-1
d_call: -
cdr3_nt: TGTGCCAGCAGCTCCCTTGGGTCCCTTCAAGACAATGAGCAGTTCTTC
cdr3_aa: CASSSLGSLQDNEQFF

clone_size: -
v_call: TRBV9
j_call: TRBJ1-5
d_call: TRBD1
cdr3_nt: TGTGCCAGCAGCGTAGGGACAGGGGGAGGTCAGCCCCAGCATTTT
cdr3_aa: CASSVGTGGGQPQHF

clone_size: -
v_call: TRBV29-1
j_call: TRBJ2-3
d_call: TRBD2
cdr3_nt: TGCAGCGTTGAATTGGGGCTAGCGGGAGGGCCAGGGGGAGATACGCAGTATTTT
cdr3_aa: CSVELGLAGGPGGDTQYF

clone_size: many
v_call: TRBV18
j_call: TRBJ2-7
d_call: -
cdr3_nt: TGTGCCAGCTCACATGGCGGTTACAGCTCCTACGAGCAGTACTTC
cdr3_aa: CASSHGGYSSYEQYF

clone_size: -
v_call: TRBV14
j_call: TRBJ2-2
d_call: -
cdr3_nt: TGTGCCAGCAGCCAAGTAGTCCAAGCGGCGATCACCGGGGAGCTGTTTTTT
cdr3_aa: CASSQVVQAAITGELFF

clone_size: many
v_call: TRBV12-3/TRBV12-4
j_call: TRBJ2-3
d_call: -
cdr3_nt: TGTGCCAGCAGTTTAGTTATTAGCGGAAGTGATACGCAGTATTTT
cdr3_aa: CASSLVISGSDTQYF

clone_size: many
v_call: TRBV12-3/TRBV12-4
j_call: TRBJ2-7
d_call: TRBD2
cdr3_nt: TGTGCCAGCACCTTAGGGACTAGCGCTCTCGAGCAGTACTTC
cdr3_aa: CASTLGTSALEQYF

clone_size: many
v_call: TRBV18
j_call: TRBJ2-1
d_call: -
cdr3_nt: TGTGCCAGCTCACCGACCAGGGGGGGGGGAAATGAGCAGTTCTTC
cdr3_aa: CASSPTRGGGNEQFF

clone_size: -
v_call: TRBV6-1
j_call: TRBJ2-7
d_call: -
cdr3_nt: TGTGCCAGCAGTGACCCTTCAGGGAAAGTCTACGAGCAGTACTTC
cdr3_aa: CASSDPSGKVYEQYF

clone_size: -
v_call: TRBV2
j_call: TRBJ1-4
d_call: -
cdr3_nt: TGTGCCAGCAGTGATGGGTTAAATGAAAAACTGTTTTTT
cdr3_aa: CASSDGLNEKLFF

clone_size: many
v_call: TRBV28
j_call: TRBJ1-2
d_call: -
cdr3_nt: TGTGCCAGCAGCCGGAGTACAGCTTATGGCTACACCTTC
cdr3_aa: CASSRSTAYGYTF

clone_size: once
v_call: TRBV11-2
j_call: TRBJ1-1
d_call: TRBD1
cdr3_nt: TGCGCCAGCAGCCAGGAGGCAGGGGGGACTGAAGCTTTCTTT
cdr3_aa: CASSQEAGGTEAFF

clone_size: -
v_call: TRBV14
j_call: TRBJ2-1
d_call: -
cdr3_nt: TGTGCCAGCAGCCAATCCCCCCCGGCGAATGGGCAGTTCTTC
cdr3_aa: CASSQSPPANGQFF

clone_size: many
v_call: TRBV6-5
j_call: TRBJ2-7
d_call: TRBD1
cdr3_nt: TGTGCCAGCAGTTCCATGTTGACAGGGTACTCCCTAGGGTACGAGCAGTACTTC
cdr3_aa: CASSSMLTGYSLGYEQYF

clone_size: many
v_call: TRBV20-1
j_call: TRBJ2-3
d_call: -
cdr3_nt: TGCAGTGCTAGGTGGGGTTTCACAGATACGCAGTATTTT
cdr3_aa: CSARWGFTDTQYF